This T cell receptor (beta chain) is drawn from a study of PD-L1 blockade in urothelial cancer. Time point of the sample: pretreatment peripheral blood. Sequenced by immunoSEQ multiplex PCR; TCRdb stores in-frame clones only, minus some. The sample carries 54,000 or so clones, 84% recorded once. With 3 bases clipped from V and 5 bases from J, the junction kept 1 base outside the gene matches. This CDR3 is 14 amino acids long. Per the germline V gene, CDR1 is LNHNV and CDR2 is YYDKDF (reference sequence). The sequenced sample was PBMCs, obtained around atezolizumab (anti-PD-L1) treatment. The chain is built from TRBV15 and TRBJ2-5; 12 positions match TRBD2. This receptor was taken from a man aged 50-59 years with urothelial cancer. The CDR3: CATSRLAGGETQYF. The CDR3 bases are TGTGCCACCAGCAGGCTAGCGGGGGGGGAGACCCAGTACTTC. The entire variable domain, with the rest obtained from reference TRBV15 and TRBJ2-5, is as follows: DAMVIQNPRYQVTQFGKPVTLSCSQTLNHNVMYWYQQKSSQAPKLLFHYYDKDFNNEADTPDNFQSRRPNTSFCFLDIRSPGLGDTAMYLCATSRLAGGETQYFGPGTRLLVL.